There are a few counts of the clone carrying this TCR beta chain. Its antigen is currently unknown. The genes are named according to mouse. The observed sequence ends 4 residues before the CDR3 terminus, with the missing tail filled in from the germline J gene. Reverse transcription of extracted RNA yielded cDNA, which provided the sequencing template. TCRdb's table, derived via immunoSEQ multiplex PCR, lists solely in-frame clones and lacks some. This sample has under 350,000 clones, each found more than once. CD4, CD8alpha, NKG2D, NKG2ACE and other markers guided sorting of pooled cutaneous lymph node cells. This sample is part of a study of CD8+ T cells in alopecia areata. Across the study: Grafting placed skin from roughly 6-12-month-old C3H/HeJ donors with spontaneous alopecia onto roughly 7-10-week-old female C3H/HeJ mice. Regarding the study as a whole: There were also resident alphabeta T cells of normal skin sequenced in scalp samples. Affected lesional scalp, above all in alopecia totalis/universalis, was more clonal than normal scalp.

The CDR3 consists of 14 residues. The germline V gene has CDR1 NSQYPW and CDR2 LRSPGD (reference sequence). Between the trimmed V and J ends, which lost 0 bases and 0 bases, there was a span of 6 bases. This receptor was obtained from a C3H/HeJ mouse with alopecia areata. This strain's MHC haplotype is H2-k. The V gene is TRBV1, the J gene TRBJ2-7; D is ambiguous. Sequencing used CD4+ T cells sorted from a lymph node. This CDR3 is CTCSADSRSYEQYF. CDR3 bases read: TGCACCTGCAGTGCAGACAGCCGCTCCTAT.